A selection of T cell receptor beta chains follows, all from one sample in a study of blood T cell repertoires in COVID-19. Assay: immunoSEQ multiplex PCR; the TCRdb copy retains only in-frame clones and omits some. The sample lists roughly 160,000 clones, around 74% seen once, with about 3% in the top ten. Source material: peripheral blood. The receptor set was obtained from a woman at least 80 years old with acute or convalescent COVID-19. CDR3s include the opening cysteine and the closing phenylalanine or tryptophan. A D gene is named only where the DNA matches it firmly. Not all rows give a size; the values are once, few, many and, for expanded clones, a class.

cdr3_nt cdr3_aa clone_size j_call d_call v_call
TGTGCCAGCAGCCCTCGGGGTTCGTCACCCCTCCACTTT CASSPRGSSPLHF NA TRBJ1-6 NA TRBV3-1/TRBV3-2
TGTGCCAGCAGCCCTCGACAGTCAACCTACAATGAGCAGTTCTTC CASSPRQSTYNEQFF NA TRBJ2-1 NA TRBV11-3
TGTGCCAGCAGCTTTAACAGTGATTCACCCCTCCACTTT CASSFNSDSPLHF once TRBJ1-6 NA TRBV11-2
TGTGCCAGCAGACGCCACGACAGGGCCACTGAAGCTTTCTTT CASRRHDRATEAFF NA TRBJ1-1 TRBD1 TRBV3-1/TRBV3-2
TGCGCCAGCACGGTTGGCAGGGCAAATGAGCAGTTCTTC CASTVGRANEQFF NA TRBJ2-1 NA TRBV10-1
TGTGCCAGCAGCCAAACAGGGGGCAGCAATCAGCCCCAGCATTTT CASSQTGGSNQPQHF NA TRBJ1-5 TRBD1 TRBV3-1/TRBV3-2
TGTGCCAGTCGCCAAGGAGGCGCAGGTGAAAAACTGTTTTTT CASRQGGAGEKLFF NA TRBJ1-4 NA TRBV19
TGTGCCAGCAGCTTACGACAGGGCGGCGAGACCCAGTACTTC CASSLRQGGETQYF NA TRBJ2-5 TRBD1 TRBV7-7
TGTGCCAGTAGTGAGCGGAGAGGAGGCGAGACCCAGTACTTC CASSERRGGETQYF NA TRBJ2-5 NA TRBV19
TGTGCCAGCAGTTTTGGCAGCGAGGGAGCTTTCTTT CASSFGSEGAFF NA TRBJ1-1 NA TRBV12-3/TRBV12-4
TGTGCCATCAGAGCCGGGACAGGGGTCTACTACGAGCAGTACTTC CAIRAGTGVYYEQYF NA TRBJ2-7 TRBD1 TRBV10-3
TGCGCCAGCAGTGAAGGGGGACAGGATCAGCCCCAGCATTTT CASSEGGQDQPQHF few TRBJ1-5 TRBD1 TRBV10-1
TGTGCCAGTAGGAGACTTACACGGGGTAGCGGGAAGGGCACAGATACGCAGTATTTT CASRRLTRGSGKGTDTQYF NA TRBJ2-3 TRBD2 TRBV19
TGTGCCAGTAGGAGGACAGGGGACAATGAGCAGTTCTTC CASRRTGDNEQFF NA TRBJ2-1 TRBD1 TRBV19
TGCGCCAGCAGCCAAGACCGACAGGGGTGGAATCAGCCCCAGCATTTT CASSQDRQGWNQPQHF few TRBJ1-5 TRBD1 TRBV4-3
TGTGCCAGCAGTTTATCGTGGTACAGGTTTAATTCACCCCTCCACTTT CASSLSWYRFNSPLHF few TRBJ1-6 NA TRBV27
TGTGCCAGCAGCCTTCGGACTAGCGGGAGTAGCTACAATGAGCAGTTCTTC CASSLRTSGSSYNEQFF NA TRBJ2-1 TRBD2 TRBV4-2
TGTGCCAGCAGCCTCAAACTAGCGGGATCCTCGATAGATACGCAGTATTTT CASSLKLAGSSIDTQYF NA TRBJ2-3 TRBD2 TRBV7-2
TGTGCCAGCAGCCCCGGGGATTCGGGGAATGAAAAACTGTTTTTT CASSPGDSGNEKLFF few TRBJ1-4 NA TRBV28
TGTGCCAGTACTTTTCTGGGGACAGACACTGAAGCTTTCTTT CASTFLGTDTEAFF once TRBJ1-1 TRBD1 TRBV19
TGTGCCAGCAGCACAAGACTAACCCACGAGCAGTTCTTC CASSTRLTHEQFF NA TRBJ2-1 NA TRBV11-3
TGTGCCAGCAGGGGGCCTCGAAGTGGCTACACCTTC CASRGPRSGYTF NA TRBJ1-2 NA TRBV2
TGTGCCAGTTGGGGACAGGGCTACGAGCAGTACTTC CASWGQGYEQYF NA TRBJ2-7 TRBD1 TRBV27
TGTGCCAGCAGTTCTTTCTCTCGGCCCCAGCATTTT CASSSFSRPQHF once TRBJ1-5 NA TRBV6-2/TRBV6-3
TGTGCCAGTAGGTACCGGGTTGCAACTAATGAAAAACTGTTTTTT CASRYRVATNEKLFF NA TRBJ1-4 NA TRBV19
TGTGCCAGCAGCGAACAGGGCTATGAGCAGTTCTTC CASSEQGYEQFF few TRBJ2-1 NA TRBV7-2
TGTGCCAGCAGGCCCGGGACAGGAATTACCTACGAGCAGTACTTC CASRPGTGITYEQYF once TRBJ2-7 TRBD1 TRBV7-9
TGTGCCAGCTCACCAAAACTAGCTGGGGACACCGGGGAGCTGTTTTTT CASSPKLAGDTGELFF once TRBJ2-2 NA TRBV18
TGTGCCAGCAGGTACAACAGGGGATCAGAGACCCAGTACTTC CASRYNRGSETQYF few TRBJ2-5 TRBD1 TRBV28
TGTGCCAGCAGCTTGCCAGGGGATGGGTTCTACGAGCAGTACTTC CASSLPGDGFYEQYF NA TRBJ2-7 NA TRBV5-4
TGTGCCACCGGAGACGGTTACAATGAGCAGTTCTTC CATGDGYNEQFF NA TRBJ2-1 NA TRBV15
TGTGCCAGCAGTTTCAGGACTAGCGGCTACGAGCAGTACTTC CASSFRTSGYEQYF NA TRBJ2-7 TRBD2 TRBV28
TGTGCCAGTAGTATTCCAGGGGATGATGGCTACACCTTC CASSIPGDDGYTF NA TRBJ1-2 NA TRBV19
TGCGCCAGCAGTCCACAGGGGCCGGACACTGAAGCTTTCTTT CASSPQGPDTEAFF NA TRBJ1-1 TRBD1 TRBV10-2
TGTGCCAGCAGTTTGACAGGCCCTAGCACAGATACGCAGTATTTT CASSLTGPSTDTQYF NA TRBJ2-3 NA TRBV27
TGTGCCAGCAGCTCCAAGGGGCGAAATGAAAAACTGTTTTTT CASSSKGRNEKLFF NA TRBJ1-4 NA TRBV7-2
TGTGCCAGCAGCTTAGTGGGGACTAGCGGGCACACCGGGGAGCTGTTTTTT CASSLVGTSGHTGELFF few TRBJ2-2 TRBD2 TRBV7-8
TGTGCCAGCAGCCCTCCGGGACTAGCGAACACAGATACGCAGTATTTT CASSPPGLANTDTQYF NA TRBJ2-3 TRBD2 TRBV5-4
TGTGCCAGTAGTGGGCCGGGGGATGCAGATACGCAGTATTTT CASSGPGDADTQYF few TRBJ2-3 NA TRBV19
TGTGCCAGCAGTTGGGGGACAGGAGGACAGCCCCAGCATTTT CASSWGTGGQPQHF NA TRBJ1-5 TRBD1 TRBV28
TGTGCCAGCAGCCAGGCCCTTCAGGGGTGGAATTCACCCCTCCACTTT CASSQALQGWNSPLHF NA TRBJ1-6 NA TRBV3-1/TRBV3-2
TGTGCCAGCAGCTTACAGGGGCCAGAGACCCAGTACTTC CASSLQGPETQYF NA TRBJ2-5 NA TRBV7-9
TGTGCCAGTAGTATGACAGGGGGCTTCGAAGAAAAACTGTTTTTT CASSMTGGFEEKLFF NA TRBJ1-4 TRBD1 TRBV19
TGTGCCACCGCGAGTAACAGGGCCCTTAACTATGGCTACACCTTC CATASNRALNYGYTF NA TRBJ1-2 NA TRBV6-6
TGTGCCACCAGCCGGGAGGGGAGCTCCTACAATGAGCAGTTCTTC CATSREGSSYNEQFF NA TRBJ2-1 TRBD2 TRBV15
TGTGCCAGCAGCGTAGGAGGCGGAACCTATGGCTACACCTTC CASSVGGGTYGYTF NA TRBJ1-2 NA TRBV9
TGTGCCAGCAGCTCAATCGGTAGCGGGAGGGTCTTCTATGAGCAGTTCTTC CASSSIGSGRVFYEQFF NA TRBJ2-1 TRBD2 TRBV7-8
TGTGCCAGCAGCCCCCGTGGTGGGAGCGAGACCCAGTACTTC CASSPRGGSETQYF many TRBJ2-5 NA TRBV7-9
TGTGCCAGTTCCCCGGGGCTAGCGGTCTACAATGAGCAGTTCTTC CASSPGLAVYNEQFF NA TRBJ2-1 TRBD2 TRBV6-6
TGTGCCAGCAGTCCCCAGCTCGTAGGGTCTAGCGGGAGCACAGATACGCAGTATTTT CASSPQLVGSSGSTDTQYF few TRBJ2-3 TRBD2 TRBV27
TGTGCCAGTGAACAGGGGGCGAGGACAGATACGCAGTATTTT CASEQGARTDTQYF once TRBJ2-3 TRBD1 TRBV19
TGTGCCAGCTCACCACCAACTAGCGGGAAAGAGACCCAGTACTTC CASSPPTSGKETQYF NA TRBJ2-5 TRBD2 TRBV18
TGTGCCAGCAGTGACTCGAGTCAGAACACCGGGGAGCTGTTTTTT CASSDSSQNTGELFF few TRBJ2-2 NA TRBV6-4
TGCGCCAGCAGTGGGAACAGGGTCCTCACTGAAGCTTTCTTT CASSGNRVLTEAFF NA TRBJ1-1 NA TRBV10-1